This record covers a single T cell receptor beta chain. This entry comes from a study of T cell responses to AZD1222 COVID-19 vaccine. TCRdb keeps only in-frame clones here, not all; method: immunoSEQ multiplex PCR. This table has 90,000 to 100,000 clones, 88% appearing once. CDR3 length: 13 residues. Germline CDR1 SGHNT, CDR2 YYREEE (reference sequence). V was cut by 0 bases and J by 5 bases, with 8 bases left in between. The sequence came from an adult in good health. This rearrangement joins TRBV5-4 to TRBJ2-5; no reliable D call. The specimen was peripheral blood, collected on day 0 of AZD1222 vaccination. The CDR3 region is CASSLVQMETQYF. The CDR3 bases are TGTGCCAGCAGCTTGGTACAAATGGAGACCCAGTACTTC.